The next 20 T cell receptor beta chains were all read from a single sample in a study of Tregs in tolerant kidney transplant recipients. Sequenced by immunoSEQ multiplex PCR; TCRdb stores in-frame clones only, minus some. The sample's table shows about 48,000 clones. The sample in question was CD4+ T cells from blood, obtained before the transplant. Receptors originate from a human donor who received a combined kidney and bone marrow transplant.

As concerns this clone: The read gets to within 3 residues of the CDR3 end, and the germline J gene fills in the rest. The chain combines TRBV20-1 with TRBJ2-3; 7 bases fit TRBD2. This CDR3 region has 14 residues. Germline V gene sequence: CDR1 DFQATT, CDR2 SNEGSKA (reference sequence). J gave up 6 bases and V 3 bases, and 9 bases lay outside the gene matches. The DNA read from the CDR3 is TGCAGTGCTAGTTTGACTAGCCTGACGGATACG. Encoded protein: CSASLTSLTDT. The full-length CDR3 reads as CSASLTSLTDTQYF.

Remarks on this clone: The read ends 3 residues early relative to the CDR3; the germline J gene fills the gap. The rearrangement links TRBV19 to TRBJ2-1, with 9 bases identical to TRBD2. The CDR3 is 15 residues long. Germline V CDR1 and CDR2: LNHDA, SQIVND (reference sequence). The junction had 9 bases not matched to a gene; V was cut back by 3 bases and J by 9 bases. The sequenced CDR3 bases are TGTGCCAGTAGTATTACAGTAGCGGGAGTTGGTGAG. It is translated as CASSITVAGVGE. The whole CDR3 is CASSITVAGVGEQFF.

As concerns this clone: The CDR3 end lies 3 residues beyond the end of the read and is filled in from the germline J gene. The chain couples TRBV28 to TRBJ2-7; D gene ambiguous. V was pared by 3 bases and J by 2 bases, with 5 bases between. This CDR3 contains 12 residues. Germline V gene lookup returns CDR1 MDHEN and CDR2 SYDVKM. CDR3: CASSLQTYEQYF. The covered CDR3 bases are TGTGCCAGCAGTTTGCAGACCTACGAG.

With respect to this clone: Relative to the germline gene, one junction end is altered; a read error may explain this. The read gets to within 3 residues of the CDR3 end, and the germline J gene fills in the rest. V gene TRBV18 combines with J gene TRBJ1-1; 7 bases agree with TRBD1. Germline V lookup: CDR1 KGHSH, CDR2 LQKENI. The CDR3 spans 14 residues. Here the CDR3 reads CASSRLQGNPEAFF. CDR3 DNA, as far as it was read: TGTGCCAGCTCACGCCTACAGGGGAACCCTGAA.

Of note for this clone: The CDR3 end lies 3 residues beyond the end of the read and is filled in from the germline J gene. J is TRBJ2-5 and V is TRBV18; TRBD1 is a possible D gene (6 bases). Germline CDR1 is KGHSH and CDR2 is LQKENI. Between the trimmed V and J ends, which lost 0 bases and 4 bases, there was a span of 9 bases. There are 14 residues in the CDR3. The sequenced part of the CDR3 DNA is TGTGCCAGCTCACCACCACAGGGAAGAGAGACC. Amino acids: CASSPPQGRET. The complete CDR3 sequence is CASSPPQGRETQYF.

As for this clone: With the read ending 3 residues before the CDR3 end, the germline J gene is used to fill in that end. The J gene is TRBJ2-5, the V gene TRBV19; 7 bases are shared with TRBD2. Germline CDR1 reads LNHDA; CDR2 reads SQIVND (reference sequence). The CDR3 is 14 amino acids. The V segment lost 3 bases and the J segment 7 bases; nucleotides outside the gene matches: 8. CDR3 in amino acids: CASSIGGVKGTQYF. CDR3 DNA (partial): TGTGCCAGTAGTATTGGGGGGGTGAAAGGGACC.

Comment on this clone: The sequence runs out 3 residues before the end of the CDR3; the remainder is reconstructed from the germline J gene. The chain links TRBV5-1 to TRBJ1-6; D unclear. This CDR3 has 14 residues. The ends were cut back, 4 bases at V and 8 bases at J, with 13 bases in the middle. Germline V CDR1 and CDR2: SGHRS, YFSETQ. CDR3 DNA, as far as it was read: TGCGCCAGCAGCGCTGAGAGAAGGGATTCACCC. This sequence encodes CASSAERRDSP. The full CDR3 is CASSAERRDSPLHF. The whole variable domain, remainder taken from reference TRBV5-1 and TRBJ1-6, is KAGVTQTPRYLIKTRGQQVTLSCSPISGHRSVSWYQQTPGQGLQFLFEYFSETQRNKGNFPGRFSGRQFSNSRSEMNVSTLELGDSALYLCASSAERRDSPLHFGNGTRLTVT.

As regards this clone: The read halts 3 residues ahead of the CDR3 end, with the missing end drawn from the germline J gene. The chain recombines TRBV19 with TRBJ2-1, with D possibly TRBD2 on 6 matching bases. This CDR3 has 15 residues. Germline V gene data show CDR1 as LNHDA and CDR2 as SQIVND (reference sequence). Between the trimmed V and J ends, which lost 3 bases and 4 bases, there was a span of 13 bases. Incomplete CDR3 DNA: TGTGCCAGTAGTATCGGGGGAGTTGCTTACAATGAG. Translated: CASSIGGVAYNE. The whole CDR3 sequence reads CASSIGGVAYNEQFF. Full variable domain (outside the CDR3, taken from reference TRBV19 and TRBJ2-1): DGGITQSPKYLFRKEGQNVTLSCEQNLNHDAMYWYRQDPGQGLRLIYYSQIVNDFQKGDIAEGYSVSREKKESFPLTVTSAQKNPTAFYLCASSIGGVAYNEQFFGPGTRLTVL.

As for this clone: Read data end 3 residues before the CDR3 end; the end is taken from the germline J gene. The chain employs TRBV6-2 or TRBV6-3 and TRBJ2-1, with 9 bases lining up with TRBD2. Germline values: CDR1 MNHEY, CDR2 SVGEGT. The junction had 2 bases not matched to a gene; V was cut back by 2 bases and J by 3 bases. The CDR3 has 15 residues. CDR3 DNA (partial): TGTGCCAGCAGTTACGGGACTAGCATCTACAATGAG. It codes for CASSYGTSIYNE. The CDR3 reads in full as CASSYGTSIYNEQFF.

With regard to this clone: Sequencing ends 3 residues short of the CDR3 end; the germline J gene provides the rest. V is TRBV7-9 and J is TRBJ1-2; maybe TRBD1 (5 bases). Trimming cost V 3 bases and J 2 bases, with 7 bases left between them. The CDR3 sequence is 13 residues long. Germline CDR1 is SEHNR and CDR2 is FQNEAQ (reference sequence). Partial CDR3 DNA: TGTGCCAGCAGCTTCGGACAAAACTATGGC. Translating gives CASSFGQNYG. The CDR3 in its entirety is CASSFGQNYGYTF.

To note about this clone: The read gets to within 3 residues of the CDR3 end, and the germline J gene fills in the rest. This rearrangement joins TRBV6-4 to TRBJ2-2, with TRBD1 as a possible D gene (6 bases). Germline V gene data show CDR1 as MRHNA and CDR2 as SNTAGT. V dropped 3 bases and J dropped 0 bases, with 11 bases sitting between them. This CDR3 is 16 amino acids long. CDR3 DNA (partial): TGTGCCAGCAGTGAGGCCTGGACAGCGAACACCGGGGAG. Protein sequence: CASSEAWTANTGE. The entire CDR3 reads CASSEAWTANTGELFF.

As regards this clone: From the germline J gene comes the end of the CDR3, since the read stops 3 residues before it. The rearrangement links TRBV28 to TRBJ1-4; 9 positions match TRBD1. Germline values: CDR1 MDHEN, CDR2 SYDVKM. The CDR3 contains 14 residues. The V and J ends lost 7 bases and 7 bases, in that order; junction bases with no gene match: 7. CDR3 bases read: TGTGCCAGCACCGTCGGGACAGGGTTTGAAAAA. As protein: CASTVGTGFEK. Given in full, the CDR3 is CASTVGTGFEKLFF.

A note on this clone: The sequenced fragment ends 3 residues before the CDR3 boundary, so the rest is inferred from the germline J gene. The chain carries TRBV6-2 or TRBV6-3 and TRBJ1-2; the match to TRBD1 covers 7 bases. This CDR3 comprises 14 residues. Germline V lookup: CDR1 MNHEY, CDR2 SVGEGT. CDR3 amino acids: CASRLGLQGGGYTF. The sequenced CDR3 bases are TGTGCCAGCAGACTAGGCCTCCAGGGGGGAGGC.

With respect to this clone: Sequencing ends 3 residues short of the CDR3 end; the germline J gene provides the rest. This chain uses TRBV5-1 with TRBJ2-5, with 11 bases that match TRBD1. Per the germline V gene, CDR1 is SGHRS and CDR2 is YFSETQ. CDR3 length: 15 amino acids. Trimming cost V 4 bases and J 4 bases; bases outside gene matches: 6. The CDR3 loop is CASSPGTGGGETQYF. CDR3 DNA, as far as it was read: TGCGCCAGCAGCCCGGGGACAGGGGGGGGAGAGACC.

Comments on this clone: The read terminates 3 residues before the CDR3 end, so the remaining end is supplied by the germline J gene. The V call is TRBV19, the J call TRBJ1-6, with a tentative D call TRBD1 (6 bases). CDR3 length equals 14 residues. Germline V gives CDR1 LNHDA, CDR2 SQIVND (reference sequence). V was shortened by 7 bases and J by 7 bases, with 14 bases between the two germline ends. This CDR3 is CASNRGQQNSPLHF. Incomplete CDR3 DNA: TGTGCCAGTAATCGAGGACAGCAGAATTCACCC.

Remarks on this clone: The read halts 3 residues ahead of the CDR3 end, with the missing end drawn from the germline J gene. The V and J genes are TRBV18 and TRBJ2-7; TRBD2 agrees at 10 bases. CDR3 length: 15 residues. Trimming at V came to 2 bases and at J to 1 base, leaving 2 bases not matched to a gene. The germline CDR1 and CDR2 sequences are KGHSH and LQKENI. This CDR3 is CASSPRTSGSYEQYF. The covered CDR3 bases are TGTGCCAGCTCACCAAGGACTAGCGGTTCCTACGAG. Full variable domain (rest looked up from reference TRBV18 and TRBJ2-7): NAGVMQNPRHLVRRRGQEARLRCSPMKGHSHVYWYRQLPEEGLKFMVYLQKENIIDESGMPKERFSAEFPKEGPSILRIQQVVRGDSAAYFCASSPRTSGSYEQYFGPGTRLTVT.

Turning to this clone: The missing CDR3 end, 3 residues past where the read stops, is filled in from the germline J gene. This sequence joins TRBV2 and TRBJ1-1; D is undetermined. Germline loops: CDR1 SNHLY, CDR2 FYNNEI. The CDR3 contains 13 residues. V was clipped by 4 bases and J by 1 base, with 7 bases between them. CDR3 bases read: TGTGCCAGCAGTGTATCAGGGAACACTGAA. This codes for CASSVSGNTE. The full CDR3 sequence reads CASSVSGNTEAFF.

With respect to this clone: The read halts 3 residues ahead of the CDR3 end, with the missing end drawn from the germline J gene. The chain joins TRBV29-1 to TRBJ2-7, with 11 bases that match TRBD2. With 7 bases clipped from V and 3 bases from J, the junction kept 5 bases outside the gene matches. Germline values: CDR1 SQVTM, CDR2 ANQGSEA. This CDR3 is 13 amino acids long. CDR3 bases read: TGCAGCGCGACGGGACTAGCGGACTACGAG. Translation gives CSATGLADYE. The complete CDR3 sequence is CSATGLADYEQYF.

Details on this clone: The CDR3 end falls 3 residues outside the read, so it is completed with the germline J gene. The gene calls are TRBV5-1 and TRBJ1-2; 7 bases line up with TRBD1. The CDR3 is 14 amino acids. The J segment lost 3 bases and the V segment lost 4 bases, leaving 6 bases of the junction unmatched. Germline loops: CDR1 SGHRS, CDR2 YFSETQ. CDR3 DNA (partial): TGCGCCAGCAGCCCAAGAGGGACAGACTATGGC. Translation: CASSPRGTDYG. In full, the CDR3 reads CASSPRGTDYGYTF.

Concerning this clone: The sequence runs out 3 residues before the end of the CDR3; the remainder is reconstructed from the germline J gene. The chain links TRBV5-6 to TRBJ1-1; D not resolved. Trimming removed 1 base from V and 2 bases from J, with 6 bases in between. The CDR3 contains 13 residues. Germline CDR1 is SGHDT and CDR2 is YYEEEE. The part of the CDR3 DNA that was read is TGTGCCAGCAGCTTGAGCCCTAACACTGAA. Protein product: CASSLSPNTE. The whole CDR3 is CASSLSPNTEAFF.